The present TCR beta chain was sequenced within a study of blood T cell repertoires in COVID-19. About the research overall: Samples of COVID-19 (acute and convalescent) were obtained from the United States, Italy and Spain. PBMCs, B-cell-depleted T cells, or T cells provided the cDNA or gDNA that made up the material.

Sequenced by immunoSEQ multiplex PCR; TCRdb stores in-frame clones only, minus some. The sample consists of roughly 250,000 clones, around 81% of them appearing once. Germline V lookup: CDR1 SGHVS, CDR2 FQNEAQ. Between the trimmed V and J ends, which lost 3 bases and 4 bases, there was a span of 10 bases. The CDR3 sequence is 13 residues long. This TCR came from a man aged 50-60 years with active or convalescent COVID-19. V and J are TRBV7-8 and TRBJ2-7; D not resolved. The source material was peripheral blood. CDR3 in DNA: TGTGCCAGCAGCTTGATCGGAGTTTACGAGCAGTACTTC. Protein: CASSLIGVYEQYF.